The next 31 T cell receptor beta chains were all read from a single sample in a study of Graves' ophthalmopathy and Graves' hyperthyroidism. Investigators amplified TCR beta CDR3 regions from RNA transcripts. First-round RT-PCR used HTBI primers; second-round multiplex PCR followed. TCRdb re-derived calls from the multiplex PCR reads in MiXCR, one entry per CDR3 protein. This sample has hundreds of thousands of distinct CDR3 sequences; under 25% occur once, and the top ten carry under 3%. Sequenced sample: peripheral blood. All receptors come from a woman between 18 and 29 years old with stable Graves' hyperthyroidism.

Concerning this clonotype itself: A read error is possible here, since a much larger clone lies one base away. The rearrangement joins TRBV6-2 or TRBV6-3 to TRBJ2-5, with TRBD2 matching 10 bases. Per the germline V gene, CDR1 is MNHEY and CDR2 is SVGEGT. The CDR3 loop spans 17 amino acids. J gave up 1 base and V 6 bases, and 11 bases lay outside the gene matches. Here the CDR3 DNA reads TGTGCCAGCAGGGCGAGCGGGGGGGCCTCTCGCCAAGAGACCCAGTACTTC. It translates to CASRASGGASRQETQYF.

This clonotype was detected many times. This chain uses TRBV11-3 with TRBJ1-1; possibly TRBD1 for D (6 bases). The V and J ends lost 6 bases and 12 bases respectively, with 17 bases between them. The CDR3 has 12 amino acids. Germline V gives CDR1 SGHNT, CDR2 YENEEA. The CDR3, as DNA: TGTGCCAGCAGTCTTGCACAGGGTAGACCTTTCTTT. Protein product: CASSLAQGRPFF.

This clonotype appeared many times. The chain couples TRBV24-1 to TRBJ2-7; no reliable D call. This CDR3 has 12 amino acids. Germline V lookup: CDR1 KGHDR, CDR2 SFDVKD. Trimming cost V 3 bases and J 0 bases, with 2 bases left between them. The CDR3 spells CATSDNSYEQYF. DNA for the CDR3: TGTGCCACCAGTGATAACTCCTACGAGCAGTACTTC.

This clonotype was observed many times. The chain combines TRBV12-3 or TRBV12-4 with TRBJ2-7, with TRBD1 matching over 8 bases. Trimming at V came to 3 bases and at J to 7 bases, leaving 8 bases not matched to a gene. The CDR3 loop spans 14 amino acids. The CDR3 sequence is CASSFQGALSEQYF. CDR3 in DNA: TGTGCCAGCAGTTTCCAGGGGGCGTTGAGTGAGCAGTACTTC.

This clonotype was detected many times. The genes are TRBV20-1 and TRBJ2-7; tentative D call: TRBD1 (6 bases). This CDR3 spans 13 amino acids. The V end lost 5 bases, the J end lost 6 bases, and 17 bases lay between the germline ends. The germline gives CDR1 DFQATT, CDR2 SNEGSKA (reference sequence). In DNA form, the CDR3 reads TGCAGTGCTCAAAAACAGGGATCGAGCGAGCAGTACTTC. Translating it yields CSAQKQGSSEQYF.

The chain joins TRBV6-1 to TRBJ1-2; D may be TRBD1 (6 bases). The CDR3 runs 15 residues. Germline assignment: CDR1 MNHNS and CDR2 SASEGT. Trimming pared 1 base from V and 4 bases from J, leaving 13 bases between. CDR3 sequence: CASSEEGGVPYGYTF. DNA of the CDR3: TGTGCCAGCAGTGAAGAAGGGGGGGTACCCTATGGCTACACCTTC.

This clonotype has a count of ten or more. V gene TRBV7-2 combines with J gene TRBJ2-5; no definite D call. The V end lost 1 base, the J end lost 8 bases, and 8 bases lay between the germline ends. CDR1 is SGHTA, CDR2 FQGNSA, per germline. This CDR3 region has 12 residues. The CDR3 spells CASSLGALTQYF. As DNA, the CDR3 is TGTGCCAGCAGCTTAGGGGCCCTAACCCAGTACTTC.

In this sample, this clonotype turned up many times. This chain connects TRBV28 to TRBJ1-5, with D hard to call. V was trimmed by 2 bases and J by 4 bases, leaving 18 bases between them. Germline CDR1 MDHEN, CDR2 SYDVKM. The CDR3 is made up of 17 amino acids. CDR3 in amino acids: CASSLRLASWGNQPQHF. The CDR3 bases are TGTGCCAGCAGTTTAAGATTGGCTAGCTGGGGAAATCAGCCCCAGCATTTT.

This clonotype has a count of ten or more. The CDR3 DNA reads as TGTGCCAGCAGCTTAGACCAGTACGAGCAGTACTTC. This sequence encodes CASSLDQYEQYF. This sequence joins TRBV7-2 and TRBJ2-7; D remains unclear. In germline, CDR1 is SGHTA, CDR2 FQGNSA. CDR3 length: 12 residues. With 1 base removed from V and 4 bases from J, the gap between germline ends came to 5 bases.

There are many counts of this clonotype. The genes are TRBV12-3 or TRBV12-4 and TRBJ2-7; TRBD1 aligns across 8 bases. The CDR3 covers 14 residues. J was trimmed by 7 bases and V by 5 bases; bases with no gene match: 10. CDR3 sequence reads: CASSLSGTGREQYF. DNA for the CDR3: TGTGCCAGCAGTCTCTCCGGGACAGGAAGGGAGCAGTACTTC.

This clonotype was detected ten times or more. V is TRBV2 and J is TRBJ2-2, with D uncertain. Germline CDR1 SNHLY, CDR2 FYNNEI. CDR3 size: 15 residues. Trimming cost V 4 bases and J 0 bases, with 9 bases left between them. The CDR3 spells CASSVHSANTGELFF. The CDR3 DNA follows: TGTGCCAGCAGTGTTCACAGCGCGAACACCGGGGAGCTGTTTTTT.

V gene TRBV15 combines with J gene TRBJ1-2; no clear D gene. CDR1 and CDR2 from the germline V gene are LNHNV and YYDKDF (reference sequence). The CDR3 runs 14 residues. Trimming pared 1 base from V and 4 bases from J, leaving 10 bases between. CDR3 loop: CATSRAGTGYGYTF. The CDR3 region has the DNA TGTGCCACCAGCAGAGCCGGAACTGGCTATGGCTACACCTTC.

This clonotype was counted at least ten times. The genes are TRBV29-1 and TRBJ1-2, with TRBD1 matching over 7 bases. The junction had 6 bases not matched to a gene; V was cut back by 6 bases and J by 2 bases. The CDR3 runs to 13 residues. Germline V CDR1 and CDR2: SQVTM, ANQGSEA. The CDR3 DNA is TGCAGCGTGGCGGACAGGCTAAACTATGGCTACACCTTC. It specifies CSVADRLNYGYTF.

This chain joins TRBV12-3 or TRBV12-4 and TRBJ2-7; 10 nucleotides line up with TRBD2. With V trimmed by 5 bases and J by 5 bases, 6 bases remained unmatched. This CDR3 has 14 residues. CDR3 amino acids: CASSASGSPHEQYF. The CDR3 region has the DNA TGTGCCAGCAGTGCTAGCGGGAGTCCCCACGAGCAGTACTTC.

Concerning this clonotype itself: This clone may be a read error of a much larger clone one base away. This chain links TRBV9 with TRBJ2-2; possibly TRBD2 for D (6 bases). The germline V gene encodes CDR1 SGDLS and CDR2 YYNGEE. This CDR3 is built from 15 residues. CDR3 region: CASCVAVIGTGELFF. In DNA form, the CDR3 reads TGTGCCAGCTGCGTAGCGGTCATCGGCACCGGGGAGCTGTTTTTT.

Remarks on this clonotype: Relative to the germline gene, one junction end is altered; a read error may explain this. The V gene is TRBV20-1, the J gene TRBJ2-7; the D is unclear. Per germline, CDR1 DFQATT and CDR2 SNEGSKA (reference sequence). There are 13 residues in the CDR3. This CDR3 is CSARGAYSYDQYF. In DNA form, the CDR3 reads TGCAGTGCTAGAGGGGCGTACTCCTACGATCAGTACTTC.

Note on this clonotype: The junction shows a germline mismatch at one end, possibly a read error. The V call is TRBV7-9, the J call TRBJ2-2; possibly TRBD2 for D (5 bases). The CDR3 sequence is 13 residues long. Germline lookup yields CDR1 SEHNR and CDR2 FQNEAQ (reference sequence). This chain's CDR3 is CASSPRLYRDLFF. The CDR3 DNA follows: TGTGCCAGCAGCCCGCGACTCTACCGGGATCTGTTTTTT.

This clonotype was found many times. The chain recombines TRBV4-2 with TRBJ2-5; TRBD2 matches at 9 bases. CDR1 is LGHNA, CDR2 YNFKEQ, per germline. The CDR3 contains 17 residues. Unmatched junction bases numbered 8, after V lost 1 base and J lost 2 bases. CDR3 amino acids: CASSQGVGSGSQETQYF. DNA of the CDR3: TGTGCCAGCAGCCAAGGGGTTGGTAGCGGGAGTCAAGAGACCCAGTACTTC.

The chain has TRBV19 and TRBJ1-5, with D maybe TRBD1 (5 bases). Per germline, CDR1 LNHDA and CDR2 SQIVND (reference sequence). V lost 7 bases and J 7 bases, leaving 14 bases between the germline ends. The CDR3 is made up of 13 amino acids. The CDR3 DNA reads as TGTGCCAGTACAGGGAGACGACGGCAGCCCCAGCATTTT. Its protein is CASTGRRRQPQHF.

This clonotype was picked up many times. The CDR3 here is CASSRGTSTGELFF. As DNA, the CDR3 is TGTGCCAGCAGTCGTGGGACCAGCACCGGGGAGCTGTTTTTT. The chain has TRBV6-2 or TRBV6-3 and TRBJ2-2; D is perhaps TRBD1 or TRBD2 (5 bases each). The CDR3 is made up of 14 amino acids. Per the germline V gene, CDR1 is MNHEY and CDR2 is SVGEGT. V lost 5 bases and J 4 bases, leaving 11 bases between the germline ends.

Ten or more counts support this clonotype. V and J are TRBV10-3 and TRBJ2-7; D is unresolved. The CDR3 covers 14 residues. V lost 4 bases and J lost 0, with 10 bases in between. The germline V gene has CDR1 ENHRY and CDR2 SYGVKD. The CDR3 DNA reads TGTGCCATCAGTGGAGACACCAGCTCCTACGAGCAGTACTTC. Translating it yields CAISGDTSSYEQYF.

CDR3 loop: CASSEGGGLNEQYF. The CDR3 nucleotides read TGTGCCAGCAGTGAAGGGGGGGGACTTAACGAGCAGTACTTC. The chain has TRBV6-1 and TRBJ2-7; 7 bases fit TRBD2. Germline V lookup: CDR1 MNHNS, CDR2 SASEGT. V lost 1 base, J lost 5 bases, and 5 bases stayed unmatched. CDR3 length: 14 residues.

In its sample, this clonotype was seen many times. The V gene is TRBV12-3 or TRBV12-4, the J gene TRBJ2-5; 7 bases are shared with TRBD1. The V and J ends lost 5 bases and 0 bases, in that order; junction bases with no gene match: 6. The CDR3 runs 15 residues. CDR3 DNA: TGTGCCAGCAGTCTCGACAGGGCAAACCAAGAGACCCAGTACTTC. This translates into CASSLDRANQETQYF.

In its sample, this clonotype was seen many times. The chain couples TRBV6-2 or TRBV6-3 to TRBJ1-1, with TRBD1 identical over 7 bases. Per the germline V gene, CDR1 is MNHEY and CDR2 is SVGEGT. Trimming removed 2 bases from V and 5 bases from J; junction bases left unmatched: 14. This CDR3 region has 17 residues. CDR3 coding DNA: TGTGCCAGCAGTTACCCCCCGCGGAGGGACAGAAGGACTGAAGCTTTCTTT. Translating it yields CASSYPPRRDRRTEAFF.

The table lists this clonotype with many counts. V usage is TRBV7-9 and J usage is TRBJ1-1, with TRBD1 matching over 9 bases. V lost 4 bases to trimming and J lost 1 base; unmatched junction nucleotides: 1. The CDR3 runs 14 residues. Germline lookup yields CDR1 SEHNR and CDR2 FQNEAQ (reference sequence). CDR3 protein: CASSSDRGNTEAFF. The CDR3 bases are TGTGCCAGCAGCTCGGACAGGGGGAACACTGAAGCTTTCTTT.

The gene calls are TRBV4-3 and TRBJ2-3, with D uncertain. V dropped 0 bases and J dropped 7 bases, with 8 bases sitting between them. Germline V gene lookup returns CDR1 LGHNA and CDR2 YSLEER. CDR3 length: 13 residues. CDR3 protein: CASSQDQAYTQYF. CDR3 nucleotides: TGCGCCAGCAGCCAAGATCAAGCTTATACGCAGTATTTT.

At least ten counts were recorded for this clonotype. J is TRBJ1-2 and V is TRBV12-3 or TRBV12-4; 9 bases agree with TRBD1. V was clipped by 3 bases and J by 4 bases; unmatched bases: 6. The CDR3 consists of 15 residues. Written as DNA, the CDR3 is TGTGCCAGCAGTTTTCCGGGACAGGGAATCTATGGCTACACCTTC. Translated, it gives CASSFPGQGIYGYTF.

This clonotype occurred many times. CDR3 DNA sequence: TGTGCCAGCAGCTTCCTCAGCGGGAGGGTTGAGACCCAGTACTTC. Protein: CASSFLSGRVETQYF. The rearrangement links TRBV9 to TRBJ2-5, with 10 nucleotides matching TRBD2. Germline assignment: CDR1 SGDLS and CDR2 YYNGEE. Trimming removed 4 bases from V and 5 bases from J; junction bases left unmatched: 8. CDR3 size: 15 residues.

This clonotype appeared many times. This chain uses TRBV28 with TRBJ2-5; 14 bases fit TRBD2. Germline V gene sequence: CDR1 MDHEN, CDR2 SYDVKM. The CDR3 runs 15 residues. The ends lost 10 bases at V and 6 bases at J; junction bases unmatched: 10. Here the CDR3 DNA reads TGTGCCACCGCAGGGACTAGCGGGAGTTTGAAGACCCAGTACTTC. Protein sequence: CATAGTSGSLKTQYF. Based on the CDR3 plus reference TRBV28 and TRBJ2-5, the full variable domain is DVKVTQSSRYLVKRTGEKVFLECVQDMDHENMFWYRQDPGLGLRLIYFSYDVKMKEKGDIPEGYSVSREKKERFSLILESASTNQTSMYLCATAGTSGSLKTQYFGPGTRLLVL.

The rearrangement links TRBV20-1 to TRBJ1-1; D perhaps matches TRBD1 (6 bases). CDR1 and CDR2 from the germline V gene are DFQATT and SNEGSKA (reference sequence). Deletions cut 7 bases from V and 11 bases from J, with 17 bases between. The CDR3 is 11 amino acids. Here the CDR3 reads CSDSLQGSAFF. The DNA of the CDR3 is TGCAGTGACTCATTACAGGGTAGTGCTTTCTTT.

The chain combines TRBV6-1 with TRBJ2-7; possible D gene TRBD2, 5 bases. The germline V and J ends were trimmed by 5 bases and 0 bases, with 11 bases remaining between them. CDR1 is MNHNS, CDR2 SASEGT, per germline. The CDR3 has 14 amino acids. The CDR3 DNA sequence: TGTGCCAGCAGTCGGGCGGGTACCTCCTACGAGCAGTACTTC. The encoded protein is CASSRAGTSYEQYF.